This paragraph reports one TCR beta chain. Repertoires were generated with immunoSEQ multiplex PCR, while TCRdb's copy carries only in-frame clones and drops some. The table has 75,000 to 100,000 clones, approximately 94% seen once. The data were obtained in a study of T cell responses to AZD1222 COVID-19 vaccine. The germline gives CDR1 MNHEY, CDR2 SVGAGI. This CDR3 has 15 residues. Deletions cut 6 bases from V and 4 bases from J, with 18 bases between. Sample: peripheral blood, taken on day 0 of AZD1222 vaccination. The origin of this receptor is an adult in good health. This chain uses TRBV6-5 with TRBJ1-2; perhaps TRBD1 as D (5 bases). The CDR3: CASSRTKSDSYGYTF. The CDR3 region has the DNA TGTGCCAGCAGCCGCACCAAGTCCGACAGCTATGGCTACACCTTC.